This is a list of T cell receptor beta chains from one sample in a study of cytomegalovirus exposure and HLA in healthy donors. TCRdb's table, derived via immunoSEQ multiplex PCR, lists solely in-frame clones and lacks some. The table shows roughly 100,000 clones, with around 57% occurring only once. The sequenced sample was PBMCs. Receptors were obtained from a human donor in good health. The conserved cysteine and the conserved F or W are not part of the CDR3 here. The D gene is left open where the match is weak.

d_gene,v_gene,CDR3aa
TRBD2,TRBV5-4,ASSLSPGLAGLNEQF
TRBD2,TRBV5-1,ASTTSGAPYEQY
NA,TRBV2,ASSELSGWSTGELF
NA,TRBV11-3,ASSLGAGRGNEQF
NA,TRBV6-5,ASSSTGPGEQF
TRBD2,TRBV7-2,ASGSGLAGGNEQF
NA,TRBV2,ASKQGSQPQH
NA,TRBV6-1,ASSLSVTGNIQY
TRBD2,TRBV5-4,ASSLGLAGADTQY
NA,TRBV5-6,ASSYAQNTQY